The sequence of this TCR beta chain was determined in a study of blood T cell repertoires in COVID-19. Clones were read by immunoSEQ multiplex PCR, and TCRdb kept only the in-frame ones, dropping some. The profile covers under 300,000 clones, with about 93% appearing a single time and approximately 2% taken by the ten largest. The CDR3 is made up of 16 amino acids. Per the germline V gene, CDR1 is SNHLY and CDR2 is FYNNEI. V was trimmed by 1 base and J by 2 bases, leaving 14 bases between them. Each participant's cohort was designated according to participant-reported clinical history. This sequence joins TRBV2 and TRBJ1-1, with a weak D call TRBD1 (6 bases). Sequenced material: PBMCs or T cells enriched from blood (not recorded which). The sequence derives from a young woman who had recovered from COVID-19. CDR3 amino acids: CASSEVRDIRNTEAFF. The DNA for the CDR3 is TGTGCCAGCAGTGAAGTCCGGGACATCCGAAACACTGAAGCTTTCTTT.